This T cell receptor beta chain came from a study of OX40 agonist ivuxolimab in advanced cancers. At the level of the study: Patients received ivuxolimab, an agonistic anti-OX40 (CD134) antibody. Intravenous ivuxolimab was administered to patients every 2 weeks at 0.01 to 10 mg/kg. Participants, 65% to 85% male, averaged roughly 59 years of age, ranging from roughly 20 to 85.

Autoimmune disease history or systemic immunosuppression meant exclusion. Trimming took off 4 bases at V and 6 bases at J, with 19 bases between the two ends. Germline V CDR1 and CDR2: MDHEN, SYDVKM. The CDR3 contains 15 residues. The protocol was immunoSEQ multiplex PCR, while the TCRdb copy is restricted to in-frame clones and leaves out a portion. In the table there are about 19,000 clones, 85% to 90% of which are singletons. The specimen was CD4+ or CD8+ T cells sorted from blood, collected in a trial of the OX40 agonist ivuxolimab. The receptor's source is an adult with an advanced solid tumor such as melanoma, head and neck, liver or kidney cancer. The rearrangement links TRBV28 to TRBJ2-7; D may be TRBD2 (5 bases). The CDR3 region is CASSSTKRLSSEQYF. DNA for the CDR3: TGTGCCAGCAGTTCAACGAAGCGGCTGTCTAGCGAGCAGTACTTC.